These 27 T cell receptor beta chains originate from one sample sequenced in a study of blood T cell repertoires in COVID-19. Measured with immunoSEQ multiplex PCR; TCRdb has only the in-frame clones, and not every one. The repertoire holds hundreds of thousands of clones, with approximately 86% as singletons. Sample: peripheral blood. These receptors were collected from a human donor in a cohort sampled during active COVID-19.

J is TRBJ1-1 and V is TRBV12-5; 7 nucleotides line up with TRBD1. The ends lost 3 bases at V and 5 bases at J; junction bases unmatched: 3. The V gene's germline CDR1 is LGHNT and CDR2 FRNRAP. This CDR3 comprises 13 residues. Here the CDR3 reads CASGLTGETEAFF. The CDR3 DNA sequence: TGTGCTAGTGGTTTAACAGGGGAAACTGAAGCTTTCTTT.

The chain is built from TRBV27 and TRBJ1-1; D gene unclear. V shed 5 bases and J shed 5 bases, with 18 bases lying between them. Germline CDR1 MNHEY, CDR2 SMNVEV (reference sequence). The length of the CDR3 is 15 residues. The CDR3 is CASSRIPRVQTEAFF. The CDR3 nucleotides read TGTGCCAGCAGTAGGATCCCGAGGGTTCAGACTGAAGCTTTCTTT.

The chain joins TRBV19 to TRBJ1-6, with TRBD1 as a possible D gene (6 bases). In germline, CDR1 is LNHDA, CDR2 SQIVND (reference sequence). The CDR3 has 15 residues. V lost 4 bases and J lost 5, with 12 bases in between. The CDR3 region is CASSTSGEDNSPLHF. DNA for the CDR3: TGTGCCAGTAGTACGTCAGGGGAAGATAATTCACCCCTCCACTTT.

The V and J genes are TRBV19 and TRBJ2-5, with D perhaps TRBD1 (5 bases). CDR3 size: 16 residues. From germline, CDR1 is LNHDA and CDR2 SQIVND (reference sequence). V dropped 5 bases and J dropped 0 bases, with 16 bases sitting between them. The CDR3 sequence: CASSPSAGWYQETQYF. The CDR3 DNA is TGTGCCAGTAGTCCTTCGGCAGGGTGGTACCAAGAGACCCAGTACTTC.

The chain couples TRBV27 to TRBJ2-1; 11 nucleotides agree with TRBD2. This CDR3 region has 16 residues. With V trimmed by 6 bases and J by 5 bases, 9 bases remained unmatched. Per germline, CDR1 MNHEY and CDR2 SMNVEV (reference sequence). In DNA form, the CDR3 reads TGTGCCAGCAGGACTCTAGCGGGAGGAATTGACAATGAGCAGTTCTTC. Encoded protein: CASRTLAGGIDNEQFF.

Only one count was recorded for this clone. This rearrangement joins TRBV28 to TRBJ2-4; 7 bases are a match to TRBD2. The V segment lost 6 bases and the J segment 6 bases; nucleotides outside the gene matches: 11. The germline gives CDR1 MDHEN, CDR2 SYDVKM. This CDR3 is built from 15 residues. In nucleotides, the CDR3 is TGTGCCAGCAGCCCTCTTCCGGGGGAGGGAAACATTCAGTACTTC. Its protein product is CASSPLPGEGNIQYF.

This clone appeared a few times. CDR3 sequence reads: CASSQDRGTEAFF. CDR3 DNA: TGTGCCAGCAGCCAAGACAGGGGCACTGAAGCTTTCTTT. This chain uses TRBV14 with TRBJ1-1, with a tentative D call TRBD1 (6 bases). CDR3 length equals 13 residues. V lost 0 bases and J lost 4, with 6 bases in between. Germline values: CDR1 SGHDN, CDR2 FVKESK.

The chain combines TRBV3-1 (or the pseudogene TRBV3-2) with TRBJ1-2, with D hard to call. V shed 4 bases and J shed 6 bases, with 12 bases lying between them. Germline-derived CDR1 and CDR2 are LGHDT and YNNKEL (reference sequence). The CDR3 has 13 residues. The CDR3 here is CASSPVREDGYTF. The CDR3 bases are TGTGCCAGCAGCCCTGTTAGGGAGGATGGCTACACCTTC.

This clone was observed once. This chain connects TRBV15 to TRBJ2-2; a possible D gene is TRBD2 (6 bases). This CDR3 is 17 amino acids long. Trimming left V 0 bases short and J 0 bases short, with 11 bases between. Germline V gene lookup returns CDR1 LNHNV and CDR2 YYDKDF (reference sequence). CDR3 bases: TGTGCCACCAGCAGAGATCCCCCGGGGGCGAACACCGGGGAGCTGTTTTTT. Protein: CATSRDPPGANTGELFF.

Here the CDR3 reads CASSGLQGAGANVLTF. DNA of the CDR3: TGTGCCAGCAGTGGATTACAGGGGGCCGGGGCCAACGTCCTGACTTTC. This rearrangement joins TRBV25-1 to TRBJ2-6, with 9 bases lining up with TRBD1. The germline V gene encodes CDR1 MGHDK and CDR2 SYGVNS. The CDR3 totals 16 residues. With V trimmed by 4 bases and J by 4 bases, 5 bases remained unmatched.

This chain joins TRBV2 and TRBJ1-1; D call uncertain. CDR1 is SNHLY, CDR2 FYNNEI, per germline. The CDR3 sequence is 14 residues long. Trimming removed 6 bases from V and 4 bases from J, with 15 bases in between. The CDR3: CASRPTFLGTEAFF. CDR3 in DNA: TGTGCCAGCAGACCGACTTTTTTAGGCACTGAAGCTTTCTTT.

The rearrangement uses TRBV11-3 and TRBJ2-2; TRBD2 might be the D (6 bases). This CDR3 spans 15 amino acids. Germline values: CDR1 SGHNT, CDR2 YENEEA. Trimming pared 2 bases from V and 4 bases from J, leaving 11 bases between. CDR3 sequence: CASSLRTGGTGELFF. CDR3 nucleotide sequence: TGTGCCAGCAGCTTAAGGACCGGGGGCACCGGGGAGCTGTTTTTT. Combining the CDR3 with reference TRBV11-3 and TRBJ2-2 gives the whole variable domain EAGVVQSPRYKIIEKKQPVAFWCNPISGHNTLYWYLQNLGQGPELLIRYENEEAVDDSQLPKDRFSAERLKGVDSTLKIQPAELGDSAVYLCASSLRTGGTGELFFGEGSRLTVL.

The rearrangement links TRBV5-4 to TRBJ2-3; 7 positions match TRBD1. Germline V lookup: CDR1 SGHNT, CDR2 YYREEE (reference sequence). The V and J ends lost 3 bases and 5 bases, in that order; junction bases with no gene match: 6. CDR3 length equals 14 residues. CDR3 nucleotides: TGTGCCAGCAGCTCGCGACAGGGTTTAGATACGCAGTATTTT. Residues: CASSSRQGLDTQYF.

The chain links TRBV9 to TRBJ1-4; D gene unclear. The V end lost 2 bases, the J end lost 0 bases, and 5 bases lay between the germline ends. Germline values: CDR1 SGDLS, CDR2 YYNGEE. The CDR3 consists of 14 residues. The CDR3 protein is CASSVGSTNEKLFF. The CDR3 bases are TGTGCCAGCAGCGTTGGCTCAACTAATGAAAAACTGTTTTTT.

V and J are TRBV30 and TRBJ2-1; 8 bases are a match to TRBD2. V shed 1 base and J 8 bases; nucleotides not matched to a gene: 10. The CDR3 covers 15 residues. CDR1 is GTSNPN and CDR2 is SVGIG in the germline V gene (reference sequence). The CDR3 sequence is CAWSDQREIFDEQFF. The CDR3 DNA is TGTGCCTGGAGTGACCAGCGGGAGATCTTCGATGAGCAGTTCTTC.

V is TRBV7-3 and J is TRBJ2-3; TRBD1 is a possible D gene (6 bases). The CDR3 consists of 15 residues. V was pared by 2 bases and J by 2 bases, with 11 bases between. The germline V gene encodes CDR1 SGHTA and CDR2 FQGTGA. The CDR3 here is CASSLAGAFTDTQYF. The CDR3 bases are TGTGCCAGCAGCTTAGCAGGGGCTTTCACAGATACGCAGTATTTT. The full variable domain, rest sourced from reference TRBV7-3 and TRBJ2-3, is GAGVSQTPSNKVTEKGKYVELRCDPISGHTALYWYRQSLGQGPEFLIYFQGTGAADDSGLPNDRFFAVRPEGSVSTLKIQRTERGDSAVYLCASSLAGAFTDTQYFGPGTRLTVL.

The gene calls are TRBV27 and TRBJ2-3; TRBD2 aligns across 10 bases. The ends lost 6 bases at V and 1 base at J; junction bases unmatched: 4. The CDR3 spans 15 residues. Germline CDR1 is MNHEY and CDR2 is SMNVEV (reference sequence). The CDR3 bases are TGTGCCAGCAGGTTCGGGACTAGCGGCACAGATACGCAGTATTTT. Translated: CASRFGTSGTDTQYF.

J is TRBJ2-5 and V is TRBV7-6; TRBD2 is a possible D gene (7 bases). This CDR3 region has 15 residues. The germline gives CDR1 SGHVS, CDR2 FNYEAQ. The V end lost 4 bases, the J end lost 5 bases, and 17 bases lay between the germline ends. CDR3 bases: TGTGCCAGCAGCTACATACGGGGGGCGGAGGAGACCCAGTACTTC. Residues: CASSYIRGAEETQYF.

This clone occurred many times. CDR3 nucleotides: TGTGCCAGTAGTGCACACAGGAACACCGGGGAGCTGTTTTTT. Amino acid sequence: CASSAHRNTGELFF. The chain is built from TRBV19 and TRBJ2-2, with no clear D. Trimming pared 5 bases from V and 1 base from J, leaving 8 bases between. CDR1 is LNHDA and CDR2 is SQIVND in the germline V gene (reference sequence). CDR3 length equals 14 residues.

This clone was seen a few times. This sequence joins TRBV6-1 and TRBJ2-2; the match to TRBD2 covers 8 bases. Germline V gene lookup returns CDR1 MNHNS and CDR2 SASEGT. V lost 2 bases, J lost 1 base, and 0 bases stayed unmatched. CDR3 length equals 15 residues. Written as DNA, the CDR3 is TGTGCCAGCAGTGAACTAGCGGGGAACACCGGGGAGCTGTTTTTT. Its protein is CASSELAGNTGELFF.

The chain carries TRBV9 and TRBJ2-1; D is possibly TRBD1 (6 bases). The CDR3 extends over 15 amino acids. The germline V gene encodes CDR1 SGDLS and CDR2 YYNGEE. With 6 bases removed from V and 2 bases from J, the gap between germline ends came to 15 bases. The CDR3 spells CASTRGGGTYNEQFF. In DNA, the CDR3 is TGTGCCAGCACCCGCGGTGGGGGCACCTACAATGAGCAGTTCTTC.

This sequence joins TRBV11-3 and TRBJ2-2, with TRBD2 identical over 13 bases. The J segment lost 4 bases and the V segment lost 5 bases, leaving 7 bases of the junction unmatched. CDR1 is SGHNT, CDR2 YENEEA, per germline. The CDR3 length is 17 residues. The CDR3 loop is CASSALTSGRGTGELFF. In DNA, the CDR3 is TGTGCCAGCAGCGCCTTAACTAGCGGGAGGGGCACCGGGGAGCTGTTTTTT.

The chain couples TRBV27 to TRBJ1-1; the D is unclear. The CDR3 totals 14 residues. Germline loops: CDR1 MNHEY, CDR2 SMNVEV (reference sequence). Trimming pared 2 bases from V and 5 bases from J, leaving 12 bases between. CDR3 loop: CASSLILSSTEAFF. CDR3 nucleotide sequence: TGTGCCAGCAGTTTAATCCTCTCCTCGACTGAAGCTTTCTTT.

This sequence joins TRBV30 and TRBJ1-1, with a possible D match to TRBD1 (6 bases). This CDR3 is built from 12 residues. V lost 1 base and J lost 8, with 11 bases in between. Germline V CDR1 and CDR2: GTSNPN, SVGIG (reference sequence). As DNA, the CDR3 is TGTGCCTGGAGTGAGGGACAACGCGAAGCTTTCTTT. Protein sequence: CAWSEGQREAFF.

The rearrangement joins TRBV10-1 to TRBJ2-2, with 14 bases identical to TRBD2. CDR1 is WNHNN and CDR2 is SYGVQD in the germline V gene (reference sequence). CDR3 length equals 16 residues. Losses at the gene ends were 2 bases for V and 7 bases for J; bases not matched to a gene: 3. The CDR3 coding sequence is TGCGCCAGCAGTGAGGGGACTAGCGGGAGTGGCGGGGAGCTGTTTTTT. Amino acid sequence: CASSEGTSGSGGELFF.

The V gene is TRBV11-3, the J gene TRBJ2-2; D perhaps matches TRBD1 (6 bases). This CDR3 has 14 residues. Trimming stripped 5 bases from V and 6 bases from J, with 13 bases between. Germline V gene sequence: CDR1 SGHNT, CDR2 YENEEA. CDR3 nucleotide sequence: TGTGCCAGCAGCATCCGACAGGCCGCCGGGGAGCTGTTTTTT. Its protein product is CASSIRQAAGELFF.

The rearrangement uses TRBV18 and TRBJ1-2, with TRBD1 as a possible D gene (5 bases). Germline V CDR1 and CDR2: KGHSH, LQKENI. Trimming left V 3 bases short and J 1 base short, with 24 bases between. The CDR3 loop spans 19 amino acids. CDR3 bases: TGTGCCAGCTCACCCCGTTCAATTTCCGACGGGGGGAATAACTATGGCTACACCTTC. It codes for CASSPRSISDGGNNYGYTF. Drawing the rest from reference TRBV18 and TRBJ1-2, the complete variable domain is NAGVMQNPRHLVRRRGQEARLRCSPMKGHSHVYWYRQLPEEGLKFMVYLQKENIIDESGMPKERFSAEFPKEGPSILRIQQVVRGDSAAYFCASSPRSISDGGNNYGYTFGSGTRLTVV.